This TCR beta chain was captured by sequencing in a study of blood T cells in healthy people across ages. With a J-beta primer mix and a sample-barcoded 5' primer, a second PCR ran about 6 to 11 cycles. Every cDNA molecule carried a tag from a template-switch adaptor bearing 12 random nucleotides. In TCRdb, the 5' RACE reads were re-called with MiXCR into one record per CDR3 protein. The repertoire holds hundreds of thousands of distinct CDR3 sequences, with roughly two fifths as singletons. This CDR3 has 16 amino acids. V lost 3 bases, J lost 1 base, and 11 bases stayed unmatched. Per germline, CDR1 DFQATT and CDR2 SNEGSKA (reference sequence).

This TCR derives from a woman aged 60-75 years in good health. What was sequenced was blood. The chain links TRBV20-1 to TRBJ2-7; 8 bases agree with TRBD1. CDR3 region: CSASPPSGTGSYEQYF. The CDR3 coding sequence is TGCAGTGCTAGCCCCCCCTCCGGGACAGGATCCTACGAGCAGTACTTC.